This T cell receptor beta chain stems from a study of cytomegalovirus exposure and HLA in healthy donors listed by TCRdb under 2017. Describing the broader study: A later analysis indicated that the 90 to 150 validation repertoires were generated on the platform also employed for the roughly 650 repertoires of the first cohort. The study aimed to test whether cataloging public T cell receptors could reveal signatures of past pathogen exposure. In addition to the first cohort of several hundred subjects, a separate validation cohort of approximately 120 different subjects was used. To predict cytomegalovirus infection status, the study brought together high-throughput TCR immunosequencing, statistical association of individual TCRs with disease status, and machine learning.

Turning to this clone: Its specific antigen is unknown. The sample holds no much larger clone one base away, and base qualities are not on file.

The CDR3 starts with the cysteine, ends with the phenylalanine, and has 15 residues. This entry keeps only the CDR3 DNA: 45 bases, framed from base 1. V ends up 4 bases short and J 4 bases short, with an unmatched junction base count of 6. In the germline V gene (reference sequence), CDR1 corresponds to LNHNV and CDR2 to YYDKDF. The study at large found these results: The authors suggested that the approach could potentially be extended to other disease states and immunological phenotypes. The study listed 170 or so TCR beta chains as associated with cytomegalovirus. In vitro tests confirmed that a few of the cytomegalovirus-associated TCR beta chains recognize cytomegalovirus antigens. A later analysis found that TCRs clustered in the first cohort also tended to co-occur in the roughly 110 validation repertoires, with 90% to 95% of cluster scores above 0. All 110 or so repertoires were used to score co-occurrence in the validation cohort in a later analysis, because that analysis had no HLA typing for the cohort. Most TCR sequences were seen in very few donors, while some public TCRs were found in many individuals. In both the original and validation cohorts, the classifier was reported to diagnose cytomegalovirus status with high specificity and sensitivity.

Donors formed part of the validation cohort, which comprised about 130 subjects and was distinct from the first cohort of several hundred subjects. The library was prepared using the immunoSEQ multiplex PCR assay. In the source study's methods: A statistical classification framework was built for diagnosing cytomegalovirus status from the catalog of TCR beta chain sequences. TCRdb took over this immuneACCESS table, retaining in-frame rearrangements with V and J assigned. Such tables are incomplete; in checked studies, under half of the missing clones stem from an unresolved V gene, and the remainder is unexplained. V, J and clone size are those of that table, while D and trimming were read from the DNA. Present in this sample are roughly 70,000 clones, just under 85% of which were seen just once. Of the sample, 2.5% to 3.5% falls within the top ten clones.

The clonotype was recovered from a man aged 25 to 40 in good health and CMV-seronegative. Sequencing was performed on PBMCs. In this chain, TRBV15 is recombined with TRBJ2-5, with TRBD1 matching 10 junction bases. The nucleotides read TGTGCCACCAGCACTTGGGACAGGGGCGGAGAGACCCAGTACTTC. Its protein reads: CATSTWDRGGETQYF.